The T cell receptor (beta chain) under discussion was sequenced for a study of shared clonotypes between healthy human individuals. Study observations and caveats: Sequencing depth was expected to affect clonotype sharing among donors. The sole specimen, blood, was sampled, and tissue repertoires likely differ.

Germline CDR1 and CDR2: LNHNV and YYDKDF (reference sequence). V lost 0 bases and J 5 bases, leaving 4 bases between the germline ends. The CDR3 is 13 amino acids. Donors comprised only Caucasian adults living in Nashville, Tennessee. An assay was performed, and its level was deep. TCRdb keeps only in-frame clones here, not all; method: immunoSEQ multiplex PCR. In the table there are 75,000 to 100,000 clones, around 43% of which are singletons. This clone was observed many times. No antigen is known for it. The sample contains more than one DNA sequence encoding this CDR3. The clonotype was recovered from a woman aged 35 to 49 in good health. Some clones in this sample may be carry-over from other donors' samples. Sequenced sample: PBMCs. This rearrangement joins TRBV15 to TRBJ2-2, with no clear D. The CDR3 nucleotides are TGTGCCACCAGCAGAGATAGGACCGGGGAGCTGTTTTTT. Encoded protein: CATSRDRTGELFF.